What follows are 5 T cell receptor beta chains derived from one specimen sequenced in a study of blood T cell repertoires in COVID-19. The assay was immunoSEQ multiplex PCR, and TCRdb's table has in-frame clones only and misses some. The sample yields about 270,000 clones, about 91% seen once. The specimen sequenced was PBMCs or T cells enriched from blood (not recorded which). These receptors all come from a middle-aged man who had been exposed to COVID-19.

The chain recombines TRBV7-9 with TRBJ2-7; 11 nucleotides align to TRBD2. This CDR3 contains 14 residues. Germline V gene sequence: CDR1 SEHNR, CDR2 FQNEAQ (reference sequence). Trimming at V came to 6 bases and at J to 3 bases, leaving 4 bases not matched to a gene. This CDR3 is CASRLAGDGYEQYF. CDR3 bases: TGTGCCAGCAGACTAGCGGGAGATGGCTACGAGCAGTACTTC.

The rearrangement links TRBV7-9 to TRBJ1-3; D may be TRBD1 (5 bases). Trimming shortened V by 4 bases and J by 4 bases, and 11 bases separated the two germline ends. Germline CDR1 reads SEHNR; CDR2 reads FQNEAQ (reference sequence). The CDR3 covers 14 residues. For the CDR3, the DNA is TGTGCCAGCAGCTCCGAGGGACTAGGAAACACCATATATTTT. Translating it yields CASSSEGLGNTIYF. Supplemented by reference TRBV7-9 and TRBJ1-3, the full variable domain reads DTGVSQNPRHKITKRGQNVTFRCDPISEHNRLYWYRQTLGQGPEFLTYFQNEAQLEKSRLLSDRFSAERPKGSFSTLEIQRTEQGDSAMYLCASSSEGLGNTIYFGEGSWLTVV.

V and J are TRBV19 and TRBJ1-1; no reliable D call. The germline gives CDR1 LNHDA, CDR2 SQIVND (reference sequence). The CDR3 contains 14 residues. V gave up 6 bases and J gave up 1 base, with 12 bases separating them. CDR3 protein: CASSLGAANTEAFF. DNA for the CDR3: TGTGCCAGTAGCCTAGGTGCAGCGAACACTGAAGCTTTCTTT.

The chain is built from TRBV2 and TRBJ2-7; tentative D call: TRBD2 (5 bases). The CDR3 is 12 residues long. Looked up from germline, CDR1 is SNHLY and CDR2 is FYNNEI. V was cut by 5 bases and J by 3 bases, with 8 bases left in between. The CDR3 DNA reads TGTGCCAGCAGTCTAGACTACTACGAGCAGTACTTC. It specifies CASSLDYYEQYF.

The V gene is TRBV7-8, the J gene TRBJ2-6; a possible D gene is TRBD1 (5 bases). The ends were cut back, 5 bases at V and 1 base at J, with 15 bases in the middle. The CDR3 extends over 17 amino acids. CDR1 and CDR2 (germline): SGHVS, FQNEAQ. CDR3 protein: CASSTSPGFSGANVLTF. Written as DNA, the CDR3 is TGTGCCAGCAGCACTTCACCAGGGTTTTCTGGGGCCAACGTCCTGACTTTC. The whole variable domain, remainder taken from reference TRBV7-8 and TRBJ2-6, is GAGVSQSPRYKVAKRGQDVALRCDPISGHVSLFWYQQALGQGPEFLTYFQNEAQLDKSGLPSDRFFAERPEGSVSTLKIQRTQQEDSAVYLCASSTSPGFSGANVLTFGAGSRLTVL.